Detailed here is one T cell receptor beta chain. Produced via immunoSEQ multiplex PCR; TCRdb's table is partial and in-frame only. The data contain 65,000 or so clones, around 80% of them singletons. The germline CDR1 and CDR2 sequences are LNHDA and SQIVND (reference sequence). The junction had 3 bases not matched to a gene; V was cut back by 3 bases and J by 6 bases. The CDR3 spans 15 residues. These data belong to a study of blood T cell repertoires in COVID-19. This clonotype was obtained from a man younger than 45 with COVID-19, enrolled during active disease. The chain employs TRBV19 and TRBJ1-6; 9 bases map to TRBD1. Sequencing was done on a sample of peripheral blood. In nucleotides, the CDR3 is TGTGCCAGTAGTATTATGGGACAGGGTAATTCACCCCTCCACTTT. Translated, it gives CASSIMGQGNSPLHF.